A single sample gave rise to the 22 T cell receptor beta chains below, sequenced in a study of blood T cell repertoires in COVID-19. Method: immunoSEQ multiplex PCR; TCRdb's copy keeps in-frame clones and lacks some. The table has about 420,000 clones, 80% to 90% seen once. The sequencing sample was made of peripheral blood. Receptors were obtained from a man aged 18 to 29 with COVID-19, enrolled during active disease.

The chain recombines TRBV14 with TRBJ1-6; D is uncertain. The CDR3 has 13 amino acids. Trimming took 4 bases from V and 10 from J, leaving 11 bases between them. CDR1 SGHDN and CDR2 FVKESK come from the germline V gene. The CDR3 sequence: CASSRRTESPLHF. The DNA for the CDR3 is TGTGCCAGCAGCCGTAGGACTGAGTCACCCCTCCACTTT.

The chain has TRBV18 and TRBJ2-7; 7 bases align to TRBD1. Germline CDR1 reads KGHSH; CDR2 reads LQKENI. This CDR3 has 12 amino acids. V shed 6 bases and J 2 bases; nucleotides not matched to a gene: 1. CDR3 protein: CASSGQAYEQYF. DNA for the CDR3: TGTGCCAGCTCTGGACAGGCCTACGAGCAGTACTTC. The full variable domain, rest sourced from reference TRBV18 and TRBJ2-7, is NAGVMQNPRHLVRRRGQEARLRCSPMKGHSHVYWYRQLPEEGLKFMVYLQKENIIDESGMPKERFSAEFPKEGPSILRIQQVVRGDSAAYFCASSGQAYEQYFGPGTRLTVT.

This chain joins TRBV18 and TRBJ2-5; 10 positions agree with TRBD2. The V and J ends lost 1 base and 2 bases, in that order; junction bases with no gene match: 4. Germline lookup yields CDR1 KGHSH and CDR2 LQKENI. This CDR3 region has 16 residues. Here the CDR3 reads CASSPLQLAGQETQYF. In DNA form, the CDR3 reads TGTGCCAGCTCACCACTCCAACTAGCGGGACAAGAGACCCAGTACTTC.

V usage is TRBV11-2 and J usage is TRBJ2-7, with a weak D call TRBD1 (6 bases). V lost 3 bases to trimming and J lost 5 bases, with 14 bases between them. Germline CDR1 SGHAT, CDR2 FQNNGV. This CDR3 spans 14 amino acids. CDR3 sequence reads: CASSLGHAPNEQYF. The CDR3 DNA reads TGTGCCAGCAGCTTGGGACATGCCCCCAACGAGCAGTACTTC.

CDR3 sequence (DNA): TGTGCCAGCAGTTTATACAGGTCCTACGAGCAGTACTTC. Its translation is CASSLYRSYEQYF. This chain uses TRBV2 with TRBJ2-7, with D possibly TRBD1 on 5 matching bases. Germline V lookup: CDR1 SNHLY, CDR2 FYNNEI. V lost 5 bases to trimming and J lost 1 base, with 9 bases between them. The CDR3 consists of 13 residues.

The chain carries TRBV2 and TRBJ2-1, with D maybe TRBD1 (5 bases). The germline V gene encodes CDR1 SNHLY and CDR2 FYNNEI. The V end was cut by 6 bases, the J end by 5 bases, with 8 bases between. The CDR3 is 12 residues long. As DNA, the CDR3 is TGTGCCAGCAGAAACAGGAACAATGAGCAGTTCTTC. This codes for CASRNRNNEQFF.

This clone was seen once. The chain employs TRBV19 and TRBJ2-7, with D possibly TRBD1 on 7 matching bases. Germline V gives CDR1 LNHDA, CDR2 SQIVND (reference sequence). The CDR3 covers 17 residues. V was clipped by 4 bases and J by 3 bases, with 22 bases between them. The CDR3 here is CASSRGAGGLTYYEQYF. CDR3 DNA: TGTGCCAGTAGTAGGGGGGCAGGGGGGCTAACCTACTACGAGCAGTACTTC. The full variable domain, in which reference TRBV19 and TRBJ2-7 provide the parts outside the CDR3, is DGGITQSPKYLFRKEGQNVTLSCEQNLNHDAMYWYRQDPGQGLRLIYYSQIVNDFQKGDIAEGYSVSREKKESFPLTVTSAQKNPTAFYLCASSRGAGGLTYYEQYFGPGTRLTVT.

This clone has only one observation. This sample also contains other DNA sequences that code for the same CDR3. V usage is TRBV18 and J usage is TRBJ1-1; 8 bases match TRBD1. Trimming took 2 bases from V and 2 from J; bases not matched to a gene: 1. Germline lookup yields CDR1 KGHSH and CDR2 LQKENI. The CDR3 is 14 residues long. In nucleotides, the CDR3 is TGTGCCAGCTCACCAGGGACAGGTAACACTGAAGCTTTCTTT. It translates to CASSPGTGNTEAFF.

The chain combines TRBV19 with TRBJ2-7, with 8 bases that match TRBD1. Germline V gives CDR1 LNHDA, CDR2 SQIVND (reference sequence). The ends lost 5 bases at V and 2 bases at J; junction bases unmatched: 8. This CDR3 is 15 amino acids long. The DNA for the CDR3 is TGTGCCAGTAGTTTACGGACAGGGTGGACCTACGAGCAGTACTTC. Its protein is CASSLRTGWTYEQYF.

This rearrangement joins TRBV11-3 to TRBJ2-7, with D perhaps TRBD2 (5 bases). The germline V gene encodes CDR1 SGHNT and CDR2 YENEEA. The CDR3 is 13 residues long. V shed 0 bases and J shed 9 bases, with 12 bases lying between them. CDR3 sequence (DNA): TGTGCCAGCAGCTTAGATGAGGGCAGGAGGCAGTACTTC. Encoded protein: CASSLDEGRRQYF.

J is TRBJ2-1 and V is TRBV21-1; the table names TRBD2, a call not compared with the DNA. TRBV21-1 is a listed pseudogene. This CDR3 comprises 17 residues. The DNA for the CDR3 is TGTGCCAGCAGCACACGACTAGCGGGGGACTCCTACAATGAGCAGTTCTTC. It is translated as CASSTRLAGDSYNEQFF.

The chain carries TRBV2 and TRBJ2-7; 7 bases match TRBD2. The CDR3 has 15 amino acids. Germline lookup yields CDR1 SNHLY and CDR2 FYNNEI. The V segment lost 2 bases and the J segment 2 bases; nucleotides outside the gene matches: 6. The CDR3 bases are TGTGCCAGCAGTGAAATGGTGGCGGGAGCCTACGAGCAGTACTTC. This encodes CASSEMVAGAYEQYF.

The chain is built from TRBV7-8 and TRBJ2-1; TRBD2 agrees at 14 bases. CDR3 length equals 16 residues. Germline-derived CDR1 and CDR2 are SGHVS and FQNEAQ. Losses at the gene ends were 1 base for V and 14 bases for J; bases not matched to a gene: 10. The CDR3 is CASSLDQTSGRELEFF. As DNA, the CDR3 is TGTGCCAGCAGCTTAGACCAGACTAGCGGGAGGGAATTGGAGTTCTTC.

The chain employs TRBV7-8 and TRBJ1-1; TRBD1 agrees at 9 bases. CDR3 length: 13 residues. CDR1 and CDR2 from the germline V gene are SGHVS and FQNEAQ. V dropped 9 bases and J dropped 6; count of bases not matched to a gene: 8. For the CDR3, the DNA is TGTGCCAGGAAGGGGACAGGGAGAGCTGAAGCTTTCTTT. Encoded protein: CARKGTGRAEAFF.

The chain uses TRBV5-1 and TRBJ2-7, with 10 bases identical to TRBD2. V shed 2 bases and J 4 bases; nucleotides not matched to a gene: 6. The CDR3 totals 15 residues. Looked up from germline, CDR1 is SGHRS and CDR2 is YFSETQ. The CDR3 nucleotides read TGCGCCAGCAGCTTCTCGAGCGGGGGGGCGTACGAGCAGTACTTC. Amino acids: CASSFSSGGAYEQYF.

The chain uses TRBV24-1 and TRBJ1-1; TRBD1 matches 11 bases. The CDR3 is 16 amino acids. The junction had 7 bases not matched to a gene; V was cut back by 3 bases and J by 5 bases. Germline V CDR1 and CDR2: KGHDR, SFDVKD. CDR3 sequence (DNA): TGTGCCACCAGTGATCATTCCGGGACAGGGGGGACTGAAGCTTTCTTT. This encodes CATSDHSGTGGTEAFF.

This clone was detected only once. The rearrangement links TRBV6-1 to TRBJ1-1, with D possibly being TRBD1 (6 bases). Trimming took off 5 bases at V and 1 base at J, with 11 bases between the two ends. CDR1 is MNHNS, CDR2 SASEGT, per germline. The CDR3 contains 14 residues. CDR3 loop: CASSPTGPNTEAFF. The CDR3, as DNA: TGTGCCAGCAGTCCGACAGGACCGAACACTGAAGCTTTCTTT.

The rearrangement joins TRBV5-4 to TRBJ2-1; 10 bases fit TRBD2. CDR3 size: 15 residues. The trim removed 5 bases at V and 3 bases at J, leaving 5 bases unmatched. Germline assignment: CDR1 SGHNT and CDR2 YYREEE (reference sequence). CDR3 nucleotide sequence: TGTGCCAGCAGTTTTGGGACTAGCGTCTACAATGAGCAGTTCTTC. It specifies CASSFGTSVYNEQFF.

The chain combines TRBV7-2 with TRBJ2-3; D uncertain. The CDR3 has 14 residues. Germline CDR1 SGHTA, CDR2 FQGNSA. V lost 0 bases and J 6 bases, leaving 10 bases between the germline ends. The CDR3 nucleotides read TGTGCCAGCAGCTTAGCGGCTAGGCGGGATACGCAGTATTTT. Translation: CASSLAARRDTQYF.

The chain is built from TRBV5-4 and TRBJ1-1; D is unresolved. Germline-derived CDR1 and CDR2 are SGHNT and YYREEE (reference sequence). Trimming took off 2 bases at V and 1 base at J, with 15 bases between the two ends. The CDR3 has 16 residues. The CDR3 region has the DNA TGTGCCAGCAGCTTCTATTTCCGAGAGCCGAACACTGAAGCTTTCTTT. This encodes CASSFYFREPNTEAFF. Combining the CDR3 with reference TRBV5-4 and TRBJ1-1 gives the whole variable domain ETGVTQSPTHLIKTRGQQVTLRCSSQSGHNTVSWYQQALGQGPQFIFQYYREEENGRGNFPPRFSGLQFPNYSSELNVNALELDDSALYLCASSFYFREPNTEAFFGQGTRLTVV.

This clone showed up just once. The rearrangement links TRBV9 to TRBJ2-2, with 7 bases lining up with TRBD1. Per the germline V gene, CDR1 is SGDLS and CDR2 is YYNGEE. The CDR3 consists of 15 residues. The ends lost 2 bases at V and 3 bases at J; junction bases unmatched: 4. CDR3 DNA sequence: TGTGCCAGCAGCGTCGACAGGGTTTACACCGGGGAGCTGTTTTTT. Residues: CASSVDRVYTGELFF.

This rearrangement joins TRBV25-1 to TRBJ2-3; perhaps TRBD2 as D (6 bases). The CDR3 contains 15 residues. V lost 4 bases to trimming and J lost 0 bases, with 11 bases between them. In germline, CDR1 is MGHDK, CDR2 SYGVNS. The CDR3 sequence is CASSGPGLSTDTQYF. Written as DNA, the CDR3 is TGTGCCAGCAGTGGACCGGGACTGAGCACAGATACGCAGTATTTT.